A selection of T cell receptor beta chains follows, all from one sample in a study of blood T cells in healthy people across ages. TCRdb analysed the 5' RACE reads with MiXCR anew, one entry per CDR3 protein. Of roughly 730,000 distinct CDR3 sequences listed, 56% are singletons. The sample was blood. The origin of the receptors is a man in his forties in good health. The CDR3 runs from the conserved cysteine through the conserved F or W. D genes are given only for firm matches. Clone size is given for some rows only: seen once, a few or many times, or a class if the clone is expanded.

j_call clone_size v_call cdr3_length d_call cdr3_nt cdr3_aa
TRBJ2-5 . TRBV6-5 15 TRBD2 TGTGCCAGCAGTTACTCTTGGGGGGGACAAGAGACCCAGTACTTC CASSYSWGGQETQYF
TRBJ1-2 . TRBV29-1 14 TRBD1 TGCAGCGTTACCTTTGACAGGGATATTAATGGCTACACCTTC CSVTFDRDINGYTF
TRBJ1-4 . TRBV4-1 15 . TGCGCCTGCAGCCAAGGGTATCGTCCTAATGAAAAACTGTTTTTT CACSQGYRPNEKLFF
TRBJ2-3 . TRBV29-1 14 TRBD2 TGCAGCGCCGGGACTAGCGGGGGTACGGATACGCGGTATTTT CSAGTSGGTDTRYF
TRBJ1-1 . TRBV25-1 14 . TGTGCCAGCAGTGCAGATTTTATGAACACTGAAGCTTTCTTT CASSADFMNTEAFF
TRBJ2-7 . TRBV5-1 16 . TGCGCCAGCAGCTTGGAAGGGGATAGCTGGTCCTACGAGCAGTACTTC CASSLEGDSWSYEQYF
TRBJ1-1 . TRBV20-1 15 . TGCAGTGCTAGAGCCCTGGAACAGGGAAGCACTGAAGCTTTCTTT CSARALEQGSTEAFF
TRBJ2-3 . TRBV11-3 13 TRBD1 TGTGCCGGCATCGGACAGGGGACAGATACGCAGTATTTT CAGIGQGTDTQYF
TRBJ2-5 . TRBV14 16 . TGTGCCAGCAGCCCGATCCTAGGACGGGTGAGGGAGACCCAGTACTTC CASSPILGRVRETQYF
TRBJ1-6 . TRBV9 13 . TGTGCCAGCAGCGTAGTTGGGGTCTCACCCCTCCACTTT CASSVVGVSPLHF
TRBJ2-7 . TRBV9 15 TRBD2 TGTGCCAGCAGCGTAGGAGGACTAGCGGGAGTCGAGCAGTACTTC CASSVGGLAGVEQYF
TRBJ1-1 . TRBV6-2/TRBV6-3 16 TRBD1 TGTGCCAGCAGTTCATACTCGACAGGGAGGAACACTGAAGCTTTCTTT CASSSYSTGRNTEAFF
TRBJ2-5 . TRBV6-2/TRBV6-3 18 . TGTGCCAGCAGTTACTCGAACGGGGGTTTACCAGCCCAAGCGACCCAGTACTTC CASSYSNGGLPAQATQYF
TRBJ2-7 once TRBV19 14 . TGTGCCAGTAGTATAGGCGGGAACTCCTACGAGCAGTACTTC CASSIGGNSYEQYF
TRBJ1-6 . TRBV2 15 . TGTGCCAGCAGTGAAGAGGGGGGTCTGGGTTCACCCCTCCACTTT CASSEEGGLGSPLHF
TRBJ2-1 few TRBV20-1 14 . TGCAGTGCTGCTGCGGGGATCTCCTACAATGAGCAGTTCTTC CSAAAGISYNEQFF
TRBJ2-2 . TRBV7-2 15 TRBD1 TGTGCCAGCATCGCACGGACAGGGGCCCTGAGGGAGCTGTTTTTT CASIARTGALRELFF
TRBJ2-5 . TRBV9 14 TRBD1 TGTGCCAGCAGCTCCTGGACAGGGGGGGATGAGCAGTACTTC CASSSWTGGDEQYF
TRBJ2-7 few TRBV20-1 14 TRBD1 TGCAGTGCTAACCCGGGACAGGGGTACTACGAGCAGTACTTC CSANPGQGYYEQYF
TRBJ2-6 . TRBV6-1 15 . TGTGGCAGCAGTGTAACAGCCTCTGGGGCCAACGTCCTGACTTTC CGSSVTASGANVLTF
TRBJ2-1 few TRBV25-1 16 TRBD1 TGTGCCAGCAGTGAAATCAGGACAGGGGATTACAATGAGCAGTTCTTC CASSEIRTGDYNEQFF
TRBJ2-7 . TRBV7-2 14 . TGTGCCAGCAGCTTAACCCCAGGGAACTACGAGCAGTACTTC CASSLTPGNYEQYF
TRBJ2-1 . TRBV29-1 14 . TGCAGCGTGGATGCAACAGGGTCCTACAATGAGCAGTTCTTC CSVDATGSYNEQFF
TRBJ2-3 few TRBV15 13 . TGTGCCACCAGCAGAGTCGGTGGAGATACGCAGTATTTT CATSRVGGDTQYF
TRBJ2-7 few TRBV3-1 10 . TGTGCCAGCGGGGGTTACGAGCAGTACTTC CASGGYEQYF